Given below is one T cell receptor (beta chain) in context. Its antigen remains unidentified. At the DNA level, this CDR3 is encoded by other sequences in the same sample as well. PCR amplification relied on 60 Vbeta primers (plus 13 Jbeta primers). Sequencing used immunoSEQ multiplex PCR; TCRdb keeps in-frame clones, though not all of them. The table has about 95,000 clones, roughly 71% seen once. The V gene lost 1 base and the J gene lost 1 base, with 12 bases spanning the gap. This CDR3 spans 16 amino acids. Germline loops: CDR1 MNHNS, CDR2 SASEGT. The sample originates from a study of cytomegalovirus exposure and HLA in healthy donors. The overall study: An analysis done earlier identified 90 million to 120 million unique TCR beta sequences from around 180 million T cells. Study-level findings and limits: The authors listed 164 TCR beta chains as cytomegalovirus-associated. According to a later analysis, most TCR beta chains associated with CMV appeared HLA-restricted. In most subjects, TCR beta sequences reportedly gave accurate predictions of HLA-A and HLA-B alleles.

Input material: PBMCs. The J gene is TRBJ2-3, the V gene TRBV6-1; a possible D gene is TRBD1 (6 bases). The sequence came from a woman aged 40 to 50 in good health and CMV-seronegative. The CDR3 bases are TGTGCCAGCAGTGAAGGTATCTGGACAGGCACAGATACGCAGTATTTT. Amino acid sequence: CASSEGIWTGTDTQYF.